The sequence of this T cell receptor (beta chain) was determined in a study of Graves' ophthalmopathy and Graves' hyperthyroidism. Points from the study as a whole: Most expanded thyroid clonotypes above 0.001 frequency also appeared in blood.

Donors with ophthalmopathy: moderate-to-severe activity, CAS ≥3, NOSPECS ≥4, duration under 3 months. The diagnostic workup employed clinical symptoms, serum thyroxine, TRAb, thyroid ultrasound and orbital computed tomography. RNA transcripts yielded amplified TCR beta CDR3 regions. HTBI primers primed a first-round RT-PCR, and a second-round multiplex PCR followed. Each CDR3 protein is one row after TCRdb ran MiXCR on the multiplex PCR reads. The repertoire holds over 650,000 distinct CDR3 sequences, roughly two fifths seen once, with around 3% in the top ten. This CDR3 comprises 17 residues. With V trimmed by 6 bases and J by 2 bases, 15 bases remained unmatched. Germline V CDR1 and CDR2: DFQATT, SNEGSKA (reference sequence). As to this clonotype: Its cognate antigen is unknown.

The gene calls are TRBV20-1 and TRBJ1-3; TRBD1 matches 8 bases. Sequenced: peripheral blood. This receptor was obtained from an adult man with Graves' ophthalmopathy. The CDR3, as DNA: TGCAGTGCACCGCTCCCGGGACAGGAACTCCCTGGAAACACCATATATTTT. This sequence encodes CSAPLPGQELPGNTIYF.